The 22 T cell receptor beta chains below were found in one sample sequenced in a study of post-analysis software for immune sequencing data. cDNA libraries of TCR beta carried unique molecular identifiers. Each CDR3 protein is one row after TCRdb ran MiXCR on the PCR reads. Among approximately 730,000 distinct CDR3 sequences listed, about 45% were seen once. Overall study findings and caveats: Five or six TRBV segments were significantly more frequent in patients than in controls. TRBV5-6, TRBV5-1 and TRBV20-1 were among these segments.

The antigens for these receptors are not known. Sequencing was carried out using blood. The source is a girl aged 10 to 17 with multiple sclerosis.

This rearrangement joins TRBV4-3 to TRBJ1-5; D gene unclear. The germline CDR1 and CDR2 sequences are LGHNA and YSLEER. Trimming pared 0 bases from V and 3 bases from J, leaving 9 bases between. The CDR3 totals 15 residues. The CDR3 sequence is CASSQDLSYNQPQHF. The CDR3 DNA is TGCGCCAGCAGCCAAGATCTCTCCTACAATCAGCCCCAGCATTTT.

The chain employs TRBV5-1 and TRBJ2-7, with D perhaps given as TRBD1 or TRBD2 (5 bases each). Looked up from germline, CDR1 is SGHRS and CDR2 is YFSETQ. V shed 2 bases and J shed 0 bases, with 24 bases lying between them. The CDR3 loop spans 19 amino acids. CDR3 in DNA: TGCGCCAGCAGCTTCAAAAGCAGGGATGATTTTGGGGGCTCCTACGAGCAGTACTTC. Amino acids: CASSFKSRDDFGGSYEQYF. Complete variable domain (other parts from reference TRBV5-1 and TRBJ2-7): KAGVTQTPRYLIKTRGQQVTLSCSPISGHRSVSWYQQTPGQGLQFLFEYFSETQRNKGNFPGRFSGRQFSNSRSEMNVSTLELGDSALYLCASSFKSRDDFGGSYEQYFGPGTRLTVT.

The chain has TRBV6-2 or TRBV6-3 and TRBJ2-7; 9 bases match TRBD2. Trimming took 8 bases from V and 6 from J; bases not matched to a gene: 8. Germline V lookup: CDR1 MNHEY, CDR2 SVGEGT. The CDR3 spans 13 residues. CDR3 in DNA: TGTGCCAGCGGCCTAGCGGGACTGGGCGAGCAGTACTTC. Translation: CASGLAGLGEQYF.

This clonotype turned up a few times. The CDR3 DNA sequence: TGTGCCAGCAGCTTACGACTAGCGGCCTACAATGAGCAGTTCTTC. Its protein is CASSLRLAAYNEQFF. The chain carries TRBV7-3 and TRBJ2-1, with TRBD2 identical over 9 bases. This CDR3 has 15 residues. Germline CDR1 is SGHTA and CDR2 is FQGTGA. Losses at the gene ends were 2 bases for V and 2 bases for J; bases not matched to a gene: 1.

The chain couples TRBV6-2 or TRBV6-3 to TRBJ2-7; 8 bases line up with TRBD2. CDR1 MNHEY and CDR2 SVGEGT come from the germline V gene. Trimming took 2 bases from V and 0 from J; bases not matched to a gene: 3. This CDR3 is 15 amino acids long. CDR3 loop: CASSYVGGASYEQYF. DNA for the CDR3: TGTGCCAGCAGTTACGTCGGGGGGGCCTCCTACGAGCAGTACTTC.

The chain links TRBV6-2 or TRBV6-3 to TRBJ2-4; no clear D. CDR1 and CDR2 (germline): MNHEY, SVGEGT. The CDR3 loop spans 16 amino acids. V lost 2 bases and J lost 7, with 18 bases in between. CDR3 residues: CASSYPPEGLMNIQYF. The CDR3 bases are TGTGCCAGCAGTTACCCCCCAGAAGGCCTGATGAACATTCAGTACTTC.

V gene TRBV12-5 combines with J gene TRBJ2-1; D is uncertain. Deletions cut 3 bases from V and 0 bases from J, with 12 bases between. Germline-derived CDR1 and CDR2 are LGHNT and FRNRAP. The CDR3 loop spans 16 amino acids. The CDR3 DNA is TGTGCTAGTGGTTTTGATGACCTCAGCTCCTACAATGAGCAGTTCTTC. Translated: CASGFDDLSSYNEQFF.

This clonotype occurred a few times. The rearrangement uses TRBV7-2 and TRBJ2-3, with 7 bases that match TRBD2. From germline, CDR1 is SGHTA and CDR2 FQGNSA. The CDR3 sequence is 14 residues long. J was trimmed by 9 bases and V by 2 bases; bases with no gene match: 8. The CDR3 here is CASSLPVSSGTQYF. CDR3 sequence (DNA): TGTGCCAGCAGCTTACCCGTCTCTAGCGGCACGCAGTATTTT.

Comments on this clonotype: Mismatch with germline at one junction end may stem from a read error. This chain connects TRBV7-8 to TRBJ2-5; a possible D gene is TRBD1 (6 bases). The J call may be faulty, since TRBJ2-7 better matches the DNA end. The germline V gene has CDR1 SGHVS and CDR2 FQNEAQ. The CDR3 is 12 residues long. The CDR3 protein is CASSIARGEQYF. For the CDR3, the DNA is TGTGCCAGCAGCATAGCCAGGGGCGAGCAGTACTTC.

V is TRBV9 and J is TRBJ2-4; TRBD1 matches at 8 bases. The last part of the DNA fits TRBJ2-7 better; the J call may be wrong. Per germline, CDR1 SGDLS and CDR2 YYNGEE. The CDR3 totals 15 residues. CDR3 loop: CASSVGGQGSYEQYF. The CDR3 region has the DNA TGTGCCAGCAGCGTAGGAGGACAGGGATCCTACGAGCAGTACTTC.

This clonotype was seen more than once but under ten times. The J gene is TRBJ2-7, the V gene TRBV3-1; D possibly corresponds to TRBD1 (5 bases). With 6 bases removed from V and 1 base from J, the gap between germline ends came to 16 bases. The CDR3 is made up of 15 amino acids. Germline V gene sequence: CDR1 LGHDT, CDR2 YNNKEL (reference sequence). CDR3 nucleotides: TGTGCCAGCAGTCGCGGAGCAGGGTCTTCCTACGAGCAGTACTTC. Its protein product is CASSRGAGSSYEQYF.

The chain links TRBV20-1 to TRBJ2-5; weak D call: TRBD2 (7 bases). This CDR3 comprises 16 residues. Per germline, CDR1 DFQATT and CDR2 SNEGSKA (reference sequence). V gave up 6 bases and J gave up 4 bases, with 24 bases separating them. This chain's CDR3 is CSAEGGGGAWGETQYF. The CDR3 nucleotides read TGCAGTGCCGAGGGTGGAGGGGGGGCTTGGGGAGAGACCCAGTACTTC.

This rearrangement joins TRBV5-1 to TRBJ2-4; 11 nucleotides match TRBD1. The closer fit of TRBJ2-7 to the DNA end suggests the J call may be wrong. The CDR3 runs to 14 residues. CDR1 is SGHRS and CDR2 is YFSETQ in the germline V gene. The CDR3 nucleotides read TGCGCCAGCAGCTTTTGGACAGGGGGCGACGAGCAGTACTTC. Protein: CASSFWTGGDEQYF.

This clonotype was seen more than once but under ten times. V usage is TRBV29-1 and J usage is TRBJ1-2; 7 bases map to TRBD1. The junction had 5 bases not matched to a gene; V was cut back by 0 bases and J by 7 bases. The germline V gene encodes CDR1 SQVTM and CDR2 ANQGSEA. The CDR3 runs 13 residues. The CDR3 sequence: CSVEDLAGGGYTF. DNA for the CDR3: TGCAGCGTTGAAGATCTGGCAGGGGGTGGCTACACCTTC.

In this sample, this clonotype turned up once. This sequence joins TRBV4-3 and TRBJ2-7, with D possibly being TRBD1 (6 bases). The CDR3 consists of 15 residues. V was trimmed by 4 bases and J by 5 bases, leaving 18 bases between them. The germline gives CDR1 LGHNA, CDR2 YSLEER. DNA for the CDR3: TGCGCCAGCAGCCGAACGGGACAAGGAAACGACGAGCAGTACTTC. Residues: CASSRTGQGNDEQYF.

Many counts were recorded for this clonotype. The V and J genes are TRBV18 and TRBJ1-2; D is uncertain. CDR3 length equals 14 residues. The V end was cut by 3 bases, the J end by 6 bases, with 14 bases between. Per germline, CDR1 KGHSH and CDR2 LQKENI. CDR3 DNA sequence: TGTGCCAGCTCACCCACCGGGAACCCCGATGGCTACACCTTC. Translated: CASSPTGNPDGYTF.

The chain joins TRBV7-2 to TRBJ2-3; D unresolved. Trimming cost V 5 bases and J 2 bases, with 14 bases left between them. The CDR3 runs to 15 residues. Germline V gene data show CDR1 as SGHTA and CDR2 as FQGNSA. This chain's CDR3 is CASSPQPQFTDTQYF. In DNA form, the CDR3 reads TGTGCCAGCAGCCCCCAACCCCAGTTCACAGATACGCAGTATTTT.

This chain connects TRBV7-9 to TRBJ2-3; the match to TRBD1 covers 9 bases. The CDR3 is made up of 15 amino acids. The V gene's germline CDR1 is SEHNR and CDR2 FQNEAQ (reference sequence). J gave up 3 bases and V 5 bases, and 6 bases lay outside the gene matches. This chain's CDR3 is CASSRTGDATDTQYF. The DNA of the CDR3 is TGTGCCAGCAGCCGGACAGGGGACGCGACAGATACGCAGTATTTT.

J is TRBJ1-4 and V is TRBV29-1; D perhaps matches TRBD1 (6 bases). Germline assignment: CDR1 SQVTM and CDR2 ANQGSEA. This CDR3 spans 12 amino acids. V was cut by 4 bases and J by 8 bases, with 11 bases left in between. The CDR3 protein is CSVGGGWEKLFF. In DNA form, the CDR3 reads TGCAGCGTTGGAGGGGGATGGGAAAAACTGTTTTTT.

This clonotype was detected a few times. The chain uses TRBV20-1 and TRBJ2-7; 7 bases align to TRBD1. Germline-derived CDR1 and CDR2 are DFQATT and SNEGSKA (reference sequence). Trimming removed 3 bases from V and 1 base from J; junction bases left unmatched: 15. The CDR3 consists of 17 residues. The CDR3 coding sequence is TGCAGTGCTAGTTTTAGGGGGCCCGTAACACTTTCCTACGAGCAGTACTTC. This gives the protein CSASFRGPVTLSYEQYF.

V usage is TRBV27 and J usage is TRBJ2-1, with 8 bases matching TRBD1. TRBJ2-7 matches the DNA end more closely, so the J call is doubtful. CDR1 and CDR2 (germline): MNHEY, SMNVEV (reference sequence). This CDR3 has 14 residues. CDR3 region: CASGSGQGLYEQYF. DNA of the CDR3: TGTGCCAGCGGAAGCGGACAGGGATTGTACGAGCAGTACTTC.

The chain carries TRBV9 and TRBJ2-1, with D possibly matching TRBD2 (7 bases). The CDR3 covers 15 residues. Germline V gene data show CDR1 as SGDLS and CDR2 as YYNGEE. Trimming shortened V by 4 bases and J by 3 bases, and 14 bases separated the two germline ends. This CDR3 is CASSLGGGLYNEQFF. The CDR3 DNA reads TGTGCCAGCAGCCTGGGGGGGGGCCTCTACAATGAGCAGTTCTTC.